A selection of T cell receptor beta chains follows, all from one sample in a study of blood T cell repertoires in COVID-19. The protocol was immunoSEQ multiplex PCR, while the TCRdb copy is restricted to in-frame clones and leaves out a portion. The sample shows 20,000 to 25,000 clones, about 80% of them seen only once. The sample was peripheral blood. The receptors originated from a man in his sixties or seventies with acute or convalescent COVID-19. CDR3s include the opening cysteine and the closing phenylalanine or tryptophan. A D gene is named only where the DNA matches it firmly. Only some rows state a clone size, as once, few, many or a class for expanded clones.

V gene: TRBV7-3
J gene: TRBJ2-3
D gene: TRBD2
clone size: hyperexpanded
CDR3 DNA: TGTGCCAGCAGCTTGGGACTAGCGGGGCCAGATACGCAGTATTTT
CDR3 protein: CASSLGLAGPDTQYF

V gene: TRBV14
J gene: TRBJ2-7
D gene: NA
clone size: NA
CDR3 DNA: TGTGCCAGCACTCCAAGAGGCCGGGAGAACTACGAGCAGTACTTC
CDR3 protein: CASTPRGRENYEQYF

V gene: TRBV7-6
J gene: TRBJ2-2
D gene: NA
clone size: NA
CDR3 DNA: TGTGCCAGCAGCCGGGGGGCAGCTAGCGCCACCGGGGAGCTGTTTTTT
CDR3 protein: CASSRGAASATGELFF

V gene: TRBV9
J gene: TRBJ1-1
D gene: NA
clone size: once
CDR3 DNA: TGTGCCAGCAGCGTAGTTCTGAACGGGGAAGCTTTCTTT
CDR3 protein: CASSVVLNGEAFF

V gene: TRBV28
J gene: TRBJ2-3
D gene: TRBD2
clone size: NA
CDR3 DNA: TGTGCCAGCAGTCGTAGCGGGACCACAGATACGCAGTATTTT
CDR3 protein: CASSRSGTTDTQYF

V gene: TRBV7-9
J gene: TRBJ2-5
D gene: TRBD2
clone size: NA
CDR3 DNA: TGTGCCAGCAGCGCGGGACTAGCGGGGGGACAGACCCAGTACTTC
CDR3 protein: CASSAGLAGGQTQYF

V gene: TRBV28
J gene: TRBJ1-1
D gene: TRBD1
clone size: NA
CDR3 DNA: TGTGCCAGCAGCTACAGCGGACAGGGTGGGCCTGAAGCTTTCTTT
CDR3 protein: CASSYSGQGGPEAFF

V gene: TRBV12-3/TRBV12-4
J gene: TRBJ1-2
D gene: NA
clone size: NA
CDR3 DNA: TGTGCCAGCAGTCGAACAAACTATGGCTACACCTTC
CDR3 protein: CASSRTNYGYTF

V gene: TRBV6-5
J gene: TRBJ1-1
D gene: NA
clone size: NA
CDR3 DNA: TGTGCCAGCAGTCACAGGGAGCCTGAAGCTTTCTTT
CDR3 protein: CASSHREPEAFF

V gene: TRBV11-2
J gene: TRBJ1-1
D gene: TRBD1
clone size: NA
CDR3 DNA: TGTGCCAGCAGCTCCCCCGGGACAGATGAGAACACTGAAGCTTTCTTT
CDR3 protein: CASSSPGTDENTEAFF

V gene: TRBV19
J gene: TRBJ2-1
D gene: TRBD2
clone size: NA
CDR3 DNA: TGTGCCAGTAGTATAGGAGGAGCGGGAGGGGGCAATGAGCAGTTCTTC
CDR3 protein: CASSIGGAGGGNEQFF

V gene: TRBV7-2
J gene: TRBJ1-1
D gene: NA
clone size: once
CDR3 DNA: TGTGCCAGCAGCTTAAGTCAGGCGAAAGCTTTCTTT
CDR3 protein: CASSLSQAKAFF

V gene: TRBV15
J gene: TRBJ2-5
D gene: NA
clone size: NA
CDR3 DNA: TGTGCCACCAGCCCCCGCTATTCAGGGGTGGGGGTGACAAGCAAACAAGAGACCCAGTACTTC
CDR3 protein: CATSPRYSGVGVTSKQETQYF

V gene: TRBV7-2
J gene: TRBJ2-5
D gene: TRBD1
clone size: NA
CDR3 DNA: TGTGCCAGCAGCAGGGACAGGGTGGGGGAGACCCAGTACTTC
CDR3 protein: CASSRDRVGETQYF

V gene: TRBV9
J gene: TRBJ1-2
D gene: NA
clone size: NA
CDR3 DNA: TGTGCCAGCAGCGTAGAGCCCGAAGGGGGAGGGTCCTATGGCTACACCTTC
CDR3 protein: CASSVEPEGGGSYGYTF

V gene: TRBV5-4
J gene: TRBJ1-6
D gene: NA
clone size: NA
CDR3 DNA: TGTGCCAGCAGCTTGGACCGGGACTATTATTCACCCCTCCACTTT
CDR3 protein: CASSLDRDYYSPLHF

V gene: TRBV5-1
J gene: TRBJ2-1
D gene: TRBD2
clone size: NA
CDR3 DNA: TGCGCCAGCAGCGTGGCCGGGACTAGCCTGTCCAATGAGCAGTTCTTC
CDR3 protein: CASSVAGTSLSNEQFF

V gene: TRBV7-9
J gene: TRBJ2-3
D gene: NA
clone size: NA
CDR3 DNA: TGTGCCAGCAGCCCCAGGGGCCCCGATACGCAGTATTTT
CDR3 protein: CASSPRGPDTQYF

V gene: TRBV5-5
J gene: TRBJ1-3
D gene: NA
clone size: few
CDR3 DNA: TGTGCCAGCAGCTTGGCCATCGTACAGGGCAGAGGAAACACCATATATTTT
CDR3 protein: CASSLAIVQGRGNTIYF

V gene: TRBV24-1
J gene: TRBJ2-1
D gene: TRBD1
clone size: NA
CDR3 DNA: TGTGCCACCAGTGACGCCGGGACAGCTATTACAAATGAGCAGTTCTTC
CDR3 protein: CATSDAGTAITNEQFF

V gene: TRBV6-6
J gene: TRBJ2-7
D gene: NA
clone size: NA
CDR3 DNA: TGTGCCAGCAGCCCTCCTGCGGACAGTTCGCAGTACTTC
CDR3 protein: CASSPPADSSQYF

V gene: TRBV5-5
J gene: TRBJ2-2
D gene: NA
clone size: NA
CDR3 DNA: TGTGCCAGCAGCTTGGCCGGGGGTACGAACACCGGGGAGCTGTTTTTT
CDR3 protein: CASSLAGGTNTGELFF

V gene: TRBV19
J gene: TRBJ1-1
D gene: NA
clone size: NA
CDR3 DNA: TGTGCCAGTAGTTTCCAGGGGAACACTGAAGCTTTCTTT
CDR3 protein: CASSFQGNTEAFF

V gene: TRBV6-4
J gene: TRBJ1-6
D gene: NA
clone size: NA
CDR3 DNA: TGTGCCAGCAGTGTAGAGACCAGCGGAAATTCACCCCTCCACTTT
CDR3 protein: CASSVETSGNSPLHF

V gene: TRBV24-1
J gene: TRBJ2-3
D gene: NA
clone size: NA
CDR3 DNA: TGTGCCACCAGTGCCCCCGGCACAGATACGCAGTATTTT
CDR3 protein: CATSAPGTDTQYF

V gene: TRBV9
J gene: TRBJ2-2
D gene: TRBD2
clone size: medium-sized
CDR3 DNA: TGTGCCAGCAGCCCGTGGACTAGCGGAACAGGGGAGCTGTTTTTT
CDR3 protein: CASSPWTSGTGELFF

V gene: TRBV12-2
J gene: TRBJ2-7
D gene: NA
clone size: NA
CDR3 DNA: TGTGCAAGTCGCTTCCCGGCCTCTCGGGGCGAGCAGTACTTC
CDR3 protein: CASRFPASRGEQYF

V gene: TRBV5-5
J gene: TRBJ1-4
D gene: NA
clone size: NA
CDR3 DNA: TGTGCCAGCAGCTTCGATATCCGGAGTGAAAAACTGTTTTTT
CDR3 protein: CASSFDIRSEKLFF

V gene: TRBV3-1/TRBV3-2
J gene: TRBJ2-5
D gene: NA
clone size: NA
CDR3 DNA: TGTGCCAGCAGCGAAGCTGGGGGGGAGACCCAGTACTTC
CDR3 protein: CASSEAGGETQYF

V gene: TRBV27
J gene: TRBJ2-2
D gene: NA
clone size: NA
CDR3 DNA: TGTGCCAGCAGAGGCGGACAATGGAACACCGGGGAGCTGTTTTTT
CDR3 protein: CASRGGQWNTGELFF

V gene: TRBV5-1
J gene: TRBJ2-1
D gene: NA
clone size: NA
CDR3 DNA: TGCGCCAGCACGAAAGAGAGCTCCTACAATGAGCAGTTCTTC
CDR3 protein: CASTKESSYNEQFF

V gene: TRBV5-5
J gene: TRBJ1-2
D gene: TRBD1
clone size: NA
CDR3 DNA: TGTGCCAGCAGCTTGCCCGCCGGGACAGGGGATGGCTACACCTTC
CDR3 protein: CASSLPAGTGDGYTF

V gene: TRBV11-2
J gene: TRBJ2-3
D gene: TRBD1
clone size: NA
CDR3 DNA: TGTGCCAGCAGCTTAGAATCGGGACAGGGGGCTGCAGATACGCAGTATTTT
CDR3 protein: CASSLESGQGAADTQYF

V gene: TRBV19
J gene: TRBJ1-1
D gene: TRBD1
clone size: NA
CDR3 DNA: TGTGCCACTATCCTGCAGGGGGCCACTGAAGCTTTCTTT
CDR3 protein: CATILQGATEAFF

V gene: TRBV3-1/TRBV3-2
J gene: TRBJ1-5
D gene: NA
clone size: NA
CDR3 DNA: TGTGCCAGCAGCCCCGGAGATAGCAATCAGCCCCAGCATTTT
CDR3 protein: CASSPGDSNQPQHF

V gene: TRBV7-9
J gene: TRBJ2-2
D gene: TRBD1
clone size: few
CDR3 DNA: TGTGCCAGCAGTTCACAGGGGGCGCGCACCGGGGAGCTGTTTTTT
CDR3 protein: CASSSQGARTGELFF

V gene: TRBV29-1
J gene: TRBJ1-2
D gene: NA
clone size: NA
CDR3 DNA: TGCAGCGGTGTGGGGGTACAGGGCTCCGGCTACACCTTC
CDR3 protein: CSGVGVQGSGYTF

V gene: TRBV5-6
J gene: TRBJ2-3
D gene: TRBD2
clone size: NA
CDR3 DNA: TGTGCCAGCAGCCCGGGGGGTAGCGGGAGCACAGATACGCAGTATTTT
CDR3 protein: CASSPGGSGSTDTQYF

V gene: TRBV7-9
J gene: TRBJ2-6
D gene: NA
clone size: NA
CDR3 DNA: TGTGCCAGCAGCTTGGGCGGGGGCAGCGCCGACCCTGGGGCCAACGTCCTGACTTTC
CDR3 protein: CASSLGGGSADPGANVLTF

V gene: TRBV18
J gene: TRBJ2-7
D gene: NA
clone size: NA
CDR3 DNA: TGTGCCAGCTCACAGGACAGTTACGAGCAGTACTTC
CDR3 protein: CASSQDSYEQYF

V gene: TRBV6-1
J gene: TRBJ1-4
D gene: NA
clone size: NA
CDR3 DNA: TGTGCCAGCAGTGAAGCGTCCTCAACTAATGAAAAACTGTTTTTT
CDR3 protein: CASSEASSTNEKLFF

V gene: TRBV5-1
J gene: TRBJ1-3
D gene: NA
clone size: NA
CDR3 DNA: TGCGCCAGCAGCTTAGGAGGGCCCGGAAACACCATATATTTT
CDR3 protein: CASSLGGPGNTIYF

V gene: TRBV9
J gene: TRBJ2-5
D gene: TRBD1
clone size: NA
CDR3 DNA: TGTGCCAGCACCAAGACAGGGATGGAGACCCAGTACTTC
CDR3 protein: CASTKTGMETQYF

V gene: TRBV6-2/TRBV6-3
J gene: TRBJ1-1
D gene: NA
clone size: NA
CDR3 DNA: TGTGCCAGCAGTTACTCAACTCCGAACACTGAAGCTTTCTTT
CDR3 protein: CASSYSTPNTEAFF

V gene: TRBV5-1
J gene: TRBJ1-5
D gene: NA
clone size: NA
CDR3 DNA: TGCGCCAGCAGCTTGGGGCCTAGCAATCAGCCCCAGCATTTT
CDR3 protein: CASSLGPSNQPQHF

V gene: TRBV6-5
J gene: TRBJ1-1
D gene: TRBD1
clone size: NA
CDR3 DNA: TGTGCCAGCGGCTTAGGGACAGGGGGGACTGAAGCTTTCTTT
CDR3 protein: CASGLGTGGTEAFF